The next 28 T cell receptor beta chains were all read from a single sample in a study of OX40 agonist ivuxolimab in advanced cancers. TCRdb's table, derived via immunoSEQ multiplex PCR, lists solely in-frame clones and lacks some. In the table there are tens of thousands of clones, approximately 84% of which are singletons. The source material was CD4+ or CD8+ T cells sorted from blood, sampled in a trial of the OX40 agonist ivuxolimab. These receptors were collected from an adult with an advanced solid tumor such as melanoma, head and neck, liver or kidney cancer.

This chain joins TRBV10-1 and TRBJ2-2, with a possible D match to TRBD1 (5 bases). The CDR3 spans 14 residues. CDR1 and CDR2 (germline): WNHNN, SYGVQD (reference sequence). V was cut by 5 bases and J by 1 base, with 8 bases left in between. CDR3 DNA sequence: TGCGCCAGCAGTCAAGGGGAGAACACCGGGGAGCTGTTTTTT. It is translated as CASSQGENTGELFF.

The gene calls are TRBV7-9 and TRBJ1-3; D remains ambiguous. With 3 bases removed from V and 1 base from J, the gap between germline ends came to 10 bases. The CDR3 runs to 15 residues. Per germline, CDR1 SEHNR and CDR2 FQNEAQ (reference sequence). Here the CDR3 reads CASSFPALSGNTIYF. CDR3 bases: TGTGCCAGCAGCTTTCCGGCTCTGTCTGGAAACACCATATATTTT.

This CDR3 reads CASSAGETYEQYF. CDR3 bases: TGTGCCAGCAGTGCAGGGGAGACCTACGAGCAGTACTTC. This chain uses TRBV6-1 with TRBJ2-7; possible D gene TRBD1, 6 bases. The V end lost 4 bases, the J end lost 2 bases, and 9 bases lay between the germline ends. CDR1 and CDR2 (germline): MNHNS, SASEGT. There are 13 residues in the CDR3.

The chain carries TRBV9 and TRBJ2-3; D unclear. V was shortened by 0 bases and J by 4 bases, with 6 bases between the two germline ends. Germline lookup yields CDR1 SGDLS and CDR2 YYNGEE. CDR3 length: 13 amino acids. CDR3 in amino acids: CASSVATADTQYF. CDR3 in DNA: TGTGCCAGCAGCGTAGCCACGGCAGATACGCAGTATTTT.

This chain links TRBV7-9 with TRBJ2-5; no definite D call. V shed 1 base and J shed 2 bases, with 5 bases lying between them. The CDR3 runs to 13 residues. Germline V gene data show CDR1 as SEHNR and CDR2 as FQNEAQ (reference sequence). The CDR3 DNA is TGTGCCAGCAGCTTAGTCAGTCAAGAGACCCAGTACTTC. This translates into CASSLVSQETQYF.

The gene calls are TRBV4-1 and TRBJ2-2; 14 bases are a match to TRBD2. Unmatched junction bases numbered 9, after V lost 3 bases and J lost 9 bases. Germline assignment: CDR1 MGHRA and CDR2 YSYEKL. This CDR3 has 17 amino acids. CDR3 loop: CASSQENRLAGGRELFF. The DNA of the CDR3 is TGCGCCAGCAGCCAGGAAAATAGACTAGCGGGAGGGAGGGAGCTGTTTTTT.

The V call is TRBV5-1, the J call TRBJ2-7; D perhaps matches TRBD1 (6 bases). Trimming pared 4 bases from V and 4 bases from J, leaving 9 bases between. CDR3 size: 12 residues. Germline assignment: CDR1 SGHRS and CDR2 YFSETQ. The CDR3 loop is CASSDGQYEQYF. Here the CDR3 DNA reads TGCGCCAGCAGCGACGGACAGTACGAGCAGTACTTC.

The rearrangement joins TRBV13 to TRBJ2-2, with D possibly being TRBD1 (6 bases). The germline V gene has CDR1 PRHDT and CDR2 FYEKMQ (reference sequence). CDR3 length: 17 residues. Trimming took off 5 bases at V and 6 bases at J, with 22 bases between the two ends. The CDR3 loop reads CASSQEGQGIGAGELFF. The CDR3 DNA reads TGTGCCAGCAGCCAAGAAGGTCAGGGGATTGGTGCCGGGGAGCTGTTTTTT.

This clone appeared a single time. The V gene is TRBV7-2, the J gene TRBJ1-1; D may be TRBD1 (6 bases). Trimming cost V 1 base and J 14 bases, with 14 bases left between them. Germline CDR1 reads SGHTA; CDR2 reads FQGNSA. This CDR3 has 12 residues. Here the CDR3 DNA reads TGTGCCAGCAGCTTAGTGGGGGGGGCTTACTTCTTT. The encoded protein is CASSLVGGAYFF.

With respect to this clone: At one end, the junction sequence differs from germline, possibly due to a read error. CDR3 sequence: CASSPLAGASYEQYF. In nucleotides, the CDR3 is TGTGCTAGCAGCCCACTAGCGGGGGCCTCCTACGAGCAGTACTTC. J is TRBJ2-7 and V is TRBV7-7, with TRBD2 identical over 11 bases. The CDR3 extends over 15 amino acids. Germline V lookup: CDR1 SSHAT, CDR2 FNYEAQ (reference sequence).

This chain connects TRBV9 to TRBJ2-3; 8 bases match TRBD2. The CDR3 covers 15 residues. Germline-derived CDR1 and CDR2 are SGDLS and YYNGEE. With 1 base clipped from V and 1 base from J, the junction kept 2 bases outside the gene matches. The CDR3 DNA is TGTGCCAGCAGCGTATCAGCGGGGGGCACAGATACGCAGTATTTT. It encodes CASSVSAGGTDTQYF.

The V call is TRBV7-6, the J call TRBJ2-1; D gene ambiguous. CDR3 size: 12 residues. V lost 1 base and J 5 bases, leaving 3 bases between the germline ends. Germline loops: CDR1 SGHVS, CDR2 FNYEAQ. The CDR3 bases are TGTGCCAGCAGCTTAGAGGACAATGAGCAGTTCTTC. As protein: CASSLEDNEQFF.

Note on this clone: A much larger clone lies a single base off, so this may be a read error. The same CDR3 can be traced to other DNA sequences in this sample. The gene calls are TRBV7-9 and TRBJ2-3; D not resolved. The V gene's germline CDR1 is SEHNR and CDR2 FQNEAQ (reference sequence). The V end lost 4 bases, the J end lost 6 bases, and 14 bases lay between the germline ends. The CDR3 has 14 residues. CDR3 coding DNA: TGTGCCAGCAGCTCGAACCCGCAGGTGGATACGCAGTATTTT. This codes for CASSSNPQVDTQYF.

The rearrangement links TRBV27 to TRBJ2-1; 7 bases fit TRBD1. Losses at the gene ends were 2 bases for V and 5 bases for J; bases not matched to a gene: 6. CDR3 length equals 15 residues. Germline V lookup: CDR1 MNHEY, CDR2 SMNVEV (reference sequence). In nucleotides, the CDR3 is TGTGCCAGCAGTTTACCGGGACAGCTAAACAATGAGCAGTTCTTC. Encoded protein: CASSLPGQLNNEQFF.

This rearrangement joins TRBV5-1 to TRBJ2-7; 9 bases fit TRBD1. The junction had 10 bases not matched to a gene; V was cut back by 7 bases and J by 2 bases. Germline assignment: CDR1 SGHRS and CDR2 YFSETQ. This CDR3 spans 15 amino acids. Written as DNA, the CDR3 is TGCGCCAGCCAACGGTACAGGGGGCACCCCTACGAGCAGTACTTC. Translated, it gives CASQRYRGHPYEQYF.

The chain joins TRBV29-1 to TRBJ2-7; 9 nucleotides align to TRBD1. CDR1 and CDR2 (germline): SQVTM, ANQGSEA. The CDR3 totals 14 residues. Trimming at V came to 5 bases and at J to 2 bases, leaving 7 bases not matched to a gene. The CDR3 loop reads CSVFGQGLTYEQYF. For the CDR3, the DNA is TGCAGCGTTTTTGGACAGGGGTTGACCTACGAGCAGTACTTC.

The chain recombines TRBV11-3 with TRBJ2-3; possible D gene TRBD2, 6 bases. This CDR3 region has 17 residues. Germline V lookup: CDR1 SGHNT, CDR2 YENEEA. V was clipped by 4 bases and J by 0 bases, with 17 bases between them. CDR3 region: CASSSSSSADSTDTQYF. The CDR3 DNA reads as TGTGCCAGCAGCTCCTCTTCTAGCGCTGACAGCACAGATACGCAGTATTTT.

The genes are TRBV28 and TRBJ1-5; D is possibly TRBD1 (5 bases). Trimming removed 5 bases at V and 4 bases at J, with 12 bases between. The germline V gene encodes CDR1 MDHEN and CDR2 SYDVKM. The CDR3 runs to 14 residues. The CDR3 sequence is CASSGIRANQPQHF. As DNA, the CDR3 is TGTGCCAGCAGTGGGATCAGGGCGAATCAGCCCCAGCATTTT.

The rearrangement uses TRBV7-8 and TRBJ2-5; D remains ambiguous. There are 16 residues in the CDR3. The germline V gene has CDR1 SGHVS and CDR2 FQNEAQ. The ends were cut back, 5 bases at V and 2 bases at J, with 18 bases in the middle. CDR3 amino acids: CASSLPPVPTQETQYF. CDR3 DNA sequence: TGTGCCAGCAGCCTCCCCCCAGTCCCTACTCAAGAGACCCAGTACTTC.

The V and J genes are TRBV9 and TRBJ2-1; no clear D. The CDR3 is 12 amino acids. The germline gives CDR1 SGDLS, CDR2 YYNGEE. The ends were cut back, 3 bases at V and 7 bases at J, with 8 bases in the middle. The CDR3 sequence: CASSDSPNEQFF. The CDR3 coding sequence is TGTGCCAGCAGCGACTCGCCAAATGAGCAGTTCTTC.

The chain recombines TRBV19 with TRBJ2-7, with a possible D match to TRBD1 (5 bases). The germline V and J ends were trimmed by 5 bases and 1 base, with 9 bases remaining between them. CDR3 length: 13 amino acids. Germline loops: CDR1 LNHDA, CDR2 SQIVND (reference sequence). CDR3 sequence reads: CASSAGFSYEQYF. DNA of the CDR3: TGTGCCAGTAGTGCAGGGTTTTCCTACGAGCAGTACTTC.

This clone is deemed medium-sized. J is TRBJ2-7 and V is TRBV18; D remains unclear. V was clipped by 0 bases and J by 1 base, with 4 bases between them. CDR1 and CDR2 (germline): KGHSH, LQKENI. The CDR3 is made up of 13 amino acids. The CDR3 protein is CASSPPASYEQYF. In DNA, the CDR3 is TGTGCCAGCTCACCACCGGCGTCCTACGAGCAGTACTTC.

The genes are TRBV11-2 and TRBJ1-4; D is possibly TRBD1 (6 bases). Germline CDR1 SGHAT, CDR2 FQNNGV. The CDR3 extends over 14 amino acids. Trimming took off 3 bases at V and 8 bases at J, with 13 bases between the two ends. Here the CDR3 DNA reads TGTGCCAGCAGCTTCGGGGGCCCGAAAGAAAAACTGTTTTTT. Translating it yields CASSFGGPKEKLFF.

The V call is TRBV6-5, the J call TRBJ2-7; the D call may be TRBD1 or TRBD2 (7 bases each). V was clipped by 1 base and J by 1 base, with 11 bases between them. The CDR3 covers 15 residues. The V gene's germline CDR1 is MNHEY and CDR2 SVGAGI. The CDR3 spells CASSYYRGGSYEQYF. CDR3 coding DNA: TGTGCCAGCAGTTACTACAGGGGAGGGTCCTACGAGCAGTACTTC.

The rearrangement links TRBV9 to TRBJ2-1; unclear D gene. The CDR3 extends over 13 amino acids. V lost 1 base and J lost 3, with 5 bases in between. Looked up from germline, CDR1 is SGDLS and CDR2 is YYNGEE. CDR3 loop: CASSVSDYNEQFF. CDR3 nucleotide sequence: TGTGCCAGCAGCGTATCCGACTACAATGAGCAGTTCTTC.

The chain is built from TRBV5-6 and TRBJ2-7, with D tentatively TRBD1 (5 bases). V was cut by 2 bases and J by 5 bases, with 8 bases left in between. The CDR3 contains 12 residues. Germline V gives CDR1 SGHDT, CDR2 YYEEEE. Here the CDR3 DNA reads TGTGCCAGCAGCTTAGGGGTGAACGAGCAGTACTTC. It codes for CASSLGVNEQYF.

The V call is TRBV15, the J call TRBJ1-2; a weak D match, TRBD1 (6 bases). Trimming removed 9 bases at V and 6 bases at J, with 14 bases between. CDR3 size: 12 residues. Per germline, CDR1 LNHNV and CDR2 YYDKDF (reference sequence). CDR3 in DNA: TGTGCCACACGAGGGGACATCGATGGCTACACCTTC. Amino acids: CATRGDIDGYTF.

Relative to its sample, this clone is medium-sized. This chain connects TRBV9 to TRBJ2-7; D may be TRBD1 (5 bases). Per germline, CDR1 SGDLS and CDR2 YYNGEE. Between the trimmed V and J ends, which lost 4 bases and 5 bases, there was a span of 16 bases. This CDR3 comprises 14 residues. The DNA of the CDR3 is TGTGCCAGCAGCCTTCAGGGCTCATTTGACGAGCAGTACTTC. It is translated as CASSLQGSFDEQYF.